What follows are 32 T cell receptor beta chains derived from one specimen sequenced in a study of cytomegalovirus exposure and HLA in healthy donors. PCR primers comprised 60 Vbeta and 13 Jbeta primers. Sequencing was performed with immunoSEQ multiplex PCR; in TCRdb, only in-frame clones are kept and a portion is missing. Of 95,000 to 110,000 clones in the sample, around 80% were seen once. Specimen: PBMCs. Receptor source: a young man in good health and CMV-seropositive.

CDR3 protein: CASSLGGGPQHF. The CDR3 bases are TGCGCCAGCAGCCTTGGGGGCGGACCCCAGCATTTT. This chain uses TRBV4-1 with TRBJ1-5, with a weak D call TRBD1 (6 bases). Germline V gene data show CDR1 as MGHRA and CDR2 as YSYEKL. V was pared by 4 bases and J by 10 bases, with 11 bases between. This CDR3 contains 12 residues.

This sequence joins TRBV5-1 and TRBJ2-2, with D perhaps TRBD2 (5 bases). This CDR3 region has 16 residues. Germline V gene sequence: CDR1 SGHRS, CDR2 YFSETQ. Trimming took 1 base from V and 3 from J, leaving 13 bases between them. DNA for the CDR3: TGCGCCAGCAGCTTGATTGTCGGGGTGGACACCGGGGAGCTGTTTTTT. This gives the protein CASSLIVGVDTGELFF.

The chain joins TRBV5-1 to TRBJ1-1, with 7 bases fitting TRBD1. V was clipped by 6 bases and J by 8 bases; unmatched bases: 7. There are 12 residues in the CDR3. Looked up from germline, CDR1 is SGHRS and CDR2 is YFSETQ. The CDR3 nucleotides read TGCGCCAGCAATAACGACAGGGAAGAAGCTTTCTTT. Translating gives CASNNDREEAFF.

The chain has TRBV19 and TRBJ2-3; D not resolved. CDR1 is LNHDA and CDR2 is SQIVND in the germline V gene (reference sequence). CDR3 size: 13 residues. V was trimmed by 3 bases and J by 5 bases, leaving 9 bases between them. The CDR3 coding sequence is TGTGCCAGTAGTATGAGACTTCTAGATACGCAGTATTTT. Amino acid sequence: CASSMRLLDTQYF.

The rearrangement joins TRBV29-1 to TRBJ1-2; a possible D gene is TRBD1 (5 bases). The V end lost 0 bases, the J end lost 8 bases, and 13 bases lay between the germline ends. The CDR3 covers 13 residues. Per germline, CDR1 SQVTM and CDR2 ANQGSEA. The CDR3 loop is CSVEDQGSRGYTF. CDR3 coding DNA: TGCAGCGTTGAAGATCAGGGATCGCGGGGCTACACCTTC.

This clone was picked up a small number of times. The CDR3: CATQGINQPQHF. The CDR3 bases are TGTGCCACACAGGGGATCAATCAGCCCCAGCATTTT. J is TRBJ1-5 and V is TRBV19; the match to TRBD1 covers 7 bases. J lost 3 bases, V lost 10 bases, and 3 bases had no gene match. The CDR3 is 12 residues long. Germline assignment: CDR1 LNHDA and CDR2 SQIVND (reference sequence).

V usage is TRBV5-4 and J usage is TRBJ2-6, with D possibly matching TRBD1 (5 bases). The CDR3 totals 15 residues. Germline V gives CDR1 SGHNT, CDR2 YYREEE (reference sequence). The ends were cut back, 3 bases at V and 4 bases at J, with 11 bases in the middle. CDR3 loop: CASSSQGYGANVLTF. The CDR3 DNA sequence: TGTGCCAGCAGCTCCCAGGGATACGGGGCCAACGTCCTGACTTTC.

The J gene is TRBJ1-1, the V gene TRBV18; the match to TRBD1 covers 8 bases. The germline gives CDR1 KGHSH, CDR2 LQKENI. CDR3 length equals 14 residues. After removal of 5 bases from V and 11 bases from J, the junction contained 13 bases not matched to a gene. Written as DNA, the CDR3 is TGTGCCAGCTCAGCGGGACAGGTACCCCTCGAGGCTTTCTTT. It is translated as CASSAGQVPLEAFF.

The chain has TRBV7-8 and TRBJ1-2; D is unclear. The CDR3 is made up of 14 amino acids. Germline CDR1 SGHVS, CDR2 FQNEAQ. V lost 4 bases and J 8 bases, leaving 17 bases between the germline ends. CDR3 amino acids: CASSSSLGPRGYTF. The DNA of the CDR3 is TGTGCCAGCAGCTCCTCGCTTGGCCCTAGGGGCTACACCTTC.

The V and J genes are TRBV10-3 and TRBJ1-1; 7 bases are shared with TRBD1. CDR3 length: 13 residues. V was pared by 6 bases and J by 0 bases, with 1 base of the junction left unmatched. CDR1 and CDR2 (germline): ENHRY, SYGVKD. The CDR3 sequence: CAIRGQLNTEAFF. The DNA for the CDR3 is TGTGCCATCAGGGGACAGTTGAACACTGAAGCTTTCTTT.

The chain has TRBV6-1 and TRBJ2-5; no reliable D call. The DNA end is a closer match to TRBJ2-7, so the J assignment may be wrong. CDR1 is MNHNS and CDR2 is SASEGT in the germline V gene. This CDR3 has 10 residues. Here the CDR3 reads CASREYEQYF. CDR3 DNA sequence: TGTGCCAGCAGGGAATACGAGCAGTACTTC.

In the case of this clone: Distinct nucleotide sequences in the sample also encode this CDR3. V gene TRBV6-5 combines with J gene TRBJ1-2; D gene ambiguous. Germline lookup yields CDR1 MNHEY and CDR2 SVGAGI. Trimming pared 2 bases from V and 1 base from J, leaving 5 bases between. This CDR3 has 13 residues. The CDR3 nucleotides are TGTGCCAGCAGTTACCTAAGTAACTATGGCTACACCTTC. Residues: CASSYLSNYGYTF.

The V gene is TRBV18, the J gene TRBJ2-4; 11 bases are a match to TRBD2. From germline, CDR1 is KGHSH and CDR2 LQKENI. CDR3 length equals 17 residues. V shed 1 base and J 9 bases; nucleotides not matched to a gene: 11. As DNA, the CDR3 is TGTGCCAGCTCACCACGGCACTTAGCGGGGGGGCCAAGCATTCAGTACTTC. Translation gives CASSPRHLAGGPSIQYF. Using reference TRBV18 and TRBJ2-4 for the parts outside the CDR3, the full variable domain is NAGVMQNPRHLVRRRGQEARLRCSPMKGHSHVYWYRQLPEEGLKFMVYLQKENIIDESGMPKERFSAEFPKEGPSILRIQQVVRGDSAAYFCASSPRHLAGGPSIQYFGAGTRLSVL.

The chain joins TRBV7-9 to TRBJ1-1, with TRBD1 identical over 7 bases. From germline, CDR1 is SEHNR and CDR2 FQNEAQ (reference sequence). J lost 1 base, V lost 4 bases, and 6 bases had no gene match. The CDR3 runs 15 residues. The CDR3 region has the DNA TGTGCCAGCAGCTACACAGGGGTGAGGAACACTGAAGCTTTCTTT. Translating it yields CASSYTGVRNTEAFF.

V is TRBV19 and J is TRBJ1-3; 10 bases map to TRBD1. This CDR3 has 19 residues. CDR1 is LNHDA, CDR2 SQIVND, per germline (reference sequence). V lost 10 bases to trimming and J lost 0 bases; unmatched junction nucleotides: 18. CDR3 sequence: CATLRPGTGATNSGNTIYF. The CDR3 DNA reads as TGTGCCACTCTTCGGCCAGGGACAGGGGCCACAAACTCTGGAAACACCATATATTTT.

The rearrangement uses TRBV7-9 and TRBJ2-7; D is uncertain. Germline assignment: CDR1 SEHNR and CDR2 FQNEAQ (reference sequence). The CDR3 is 12 amino acids. With 0 bases removed from V and 4 bases from J, the gap between germline ends came to 4 bases. CDR3 sequence: CASSLALYEQYF. As DNA, the CDR3 is TGTGCCAGCAGCTTAGCGTTATACGAGCAGTACTTC.

V is TRBV5-1 and J is TRBJ1-3; tentative D call: TRBD1 (6 bases). In germline, CDR1 is SGHRS, CDR2 YFSETQ. The CDR3 runs 13 residues. Trimming removed 5 bases from V and 4 bases from J, with 10 bases in between. CDR3 protein: CASRPGQGNTIYF. CDR3 sequence (DNA): TGCGCCAGCAGACCTGGACAGGGAAACACCATATATTTT.

V is TRBV25-1 and J is TRBJ1-2, with TRBD1 matching 9 bases. The CDR3 sequence is 16 residues long. Germline values: CDR1 MGHDK, CDR2 SYGVNS. The ends lost 5 bases at V and 6 bases at J; junction bases unmatched: 13. The CDR3 is CASSLRDRVGTDGYTF. CDR3 bases: TGTGCCAGCAGTCTCCGGGACAGGGTTGGTACTGATGGCTACACCTTC.

The chain couples TRBV18 to TRBJ2-7, with D perhaps TRBD1 (5 bases). Trimming pared 0 bases from V and 7 bases from J, leaving 16 bases between. Looked up from germline, CDR1 is KGHSH and CDR2 is LQKENI. The CDR3 loop spans 15 amino acids. As DNA, the CDR3 is TGTGCCAGCTCACCACCCGCCGCAGGGCTCGGGGAGCAGTACTTC. Encoded protein: CASSPPAAGLGEQYF.

This clone is a singleton in its sample. The rearrangement joins TRBV11-3 to TRBJ1-2, with D tentatively TRBD1 (5 bases). The CDR3 runs to 16 residues. The V gene's germline CDR1 is SGHNT and CDR2 YENEEA. V was clipped by 2 bases and J by 4 bases, with 17 bases between them. The CDR3 loop reads CASSLSPGWGPYGYTF. The CDR3 bases are TGTGCCAGCAGCTTATCACCAGGATGGGGCCCCTATGGCTACACCTTC.

This sequence joins TRBV7-9 and TRBJ2-5; TRBD1 is a possible D gene (5 bases). CDR1 and CDR2 from the germline V gene are SEHNR and FQNEAQ (reference sequence). Deletions cut 6 bases from V and 2 bases from J, with 10 bases between. The CDR3 is 13 residues long. The CDR3 DNA reads TGTGCCAGCAGTTGGGGCGTTCAAGAGACCCAGTACTTC. Translating gives CASSWGVQETQYF. The full variable domain, its missing parts supplied by reference TRBV7-9 and TRBJ2-5, is DTGVSQNPRHKITKRGQNVTFRCDPISEHNRLYWYRQTLGQGPEFLTYFQNEAQLEKSRLLSDRFSAERPKGSFSTLEIQRTEQGDSAMYLCASSWGVQETQYFGPGTRLLVL.

CDR3 bases: TGCGCCAGCAGTGAGCACAGGGGAGTATACGAGCAGTACTTC. Translated, it gives CASSEHRGVYEQYF. The chain links TRBV10-2 to TRBJ2-7, with 7 bases matching TRBD1. The germline gives CDR1 WSHSY, CDR2 SAAADI. After removal of 2 bases from V and 4 bases from J, the junction contained 5 bases not matched to a gene. The CDR3 is made up of 14 amino acids.

V and J are TRBV19 and TRBJ1-6; weak D call: TRBD1 (6 bases). Germline values: CDR1 LNHDA, CDR2 SQIVND (reference sequence). The CDR3 has 17 residues. Trimming cost V 6 bases and J 0 bases, with 15 bases left between them. The CDR3: CASRTGGPSSYNSPLHF. The CDR3 bases are TGTGCCAGTAGGACAGGTGGACCTAGCTCCTATAATTCACCCCTCCACTTT.

The chain couples TRBV29-1 to TRBJ2-1; the D gene is possibly TRBD1 (6 bases). Per the germline V gene, CDR1 is SQVTM and CDR2 is ANQGSEA. The CDR3 has 14 residues. Trimming took 6 bases from V and 4 from J, leaving 16 bases between them. Here the CDR3 DNA reads TGCAGCGTCCCCGTAGGACAGAGATACAATGAGCAGTTCTTC. This translates into CSVPVGQRYNEQFF.

A word on this clone: The junction and the germline gene differ at one end; a read error may be behind it. This rearrangement joins TRBV18 to TRBJ2-6; D might be TRBD2 (7 bases). The CDR3 runs to 17 residues. The germline gives CDR1 KGHSH, CDR2 LQKENI. The CDR3: CASSPGEGGTGANGLTF. In nucleotides, the CDR3 is TGTGCCAGCTCACCAGGGGAGGGGGGCACCGGGGCCAACGGCCTGACTTTC.

The gene calls are TRBV9 and TRBJ2-5, with 7 bases fitting TRBD2. Germline lookup yields CDR1 SGDLS and CDR2 YYNGEE. Trimming at V came to 0 bases and at J to 5 bases, leaving 10 bases not matched to a gene. The CDR3 has 16 amino acids. CDR3 region: CASSVDPGRGEETQYF. The CDR3 DNA is TGTGCCAGCAGCGTAGACCCGGGGAGGGGAGAGGAGACCCAGTACTTC.

The chain combines TRBV27 with TRBJ2-1, with TRBD2 matching over 7 bases. CDR3 size: 16 residues. Germline V gene data show CDR1 as MNHEY and CDR2 as SMNVEV (reference sequence). The V gene end was trimmed by 1 base and the J gene end by 5 bases; junction bases not matched to a gene: 8. The CDR3 loop is CASSLLSAGRHNEQFF. CDR3 in DNA: TGTGCCAGCAGTTTATTATCAGCGGGGCGACACAATGAGCAGTTCTTC.

The chain joins TRBV10-2 to TRBJ2-2; D perhaps matches TRBD2 (7 bases). CDR1 and CDR2 from the germline V gene are WSHSY and SAAADI. The V end was cut by 6 bases, the J end by 8 bases, with 19 bases between. The CDR3 extends over 15 amino acids. CDR3 residues: CASRRAGGGAGELFF. CDR3 nucleotides: TGCGCCAGCAGACGAGCAGGTGGGGGGGCTGGGGAGCTGTTTTTT.

This chain links TRBV9 with TRBJ2-1; 11 nucleotides match TRBD2. Trimming took 0 bases from V and 7 from J; bases not matched to a gene: 6. CDR1 SGDLS and CDR2 YYNGEE come from the germline V gene. The CDR3 runs to 16 residues. The CDR3 protein is CASSVVGLAEGNEQFF. CDR3 DNA: TGTGCCAGCAGCGTAGTGGGACTAGCGGAAGGAAATGAGCAGTTCTTC.

The chain joins TRBV6-5 to TRBJ2-3; D may be TRBD2 (5 bases). The CDR3 is 14 amino acids. The germline gives CDR1 MNHEY, CDR2 SVGAGI. V was trimmed by 2 bases and J by 5 bases, leaving 11 bases between them. The CDR3 DNA sequence: TGTGCCAGCAGTTACCACGAGAGGGTAGATACGCAGTATTTT. Its translation: CASSYHERVDTQYF.

The chain has TRBV4-2 and TRBJ2-1; possible D gene TRBD2, 6 bases. V lost 1 base, J lost 12 bases, and 13 bases lay in between. This CDR3 has 13 residues. CDR1 and CDR2 (germline): LGHNA, YNFKEQ. CDR3 in amino acids: CASSQVTSSGQFF. DNA of the CDR3: TGTGCCAGCAGCCAAGTAACTAGCTCGGGGCAGTTCTTC.

V gene TRBV4-1 combines with J gene TRBJ2-4; 7 bases align to TRBD2. There are 16 residues in the CDR3. The junction had 14 bases not matched to a gene; V was cut back by 9 bases and J by 3 bases. From germline, CDR1 is MGHRA and CDR2 YSYEKL. CDR3 region: CASGGVGAVGKNIQYF. The CDR3, as DNA: TGCGCCAGTGGGGGGGTAGGGGCAGTGGGCAAAAACATTCAGTACTTC.